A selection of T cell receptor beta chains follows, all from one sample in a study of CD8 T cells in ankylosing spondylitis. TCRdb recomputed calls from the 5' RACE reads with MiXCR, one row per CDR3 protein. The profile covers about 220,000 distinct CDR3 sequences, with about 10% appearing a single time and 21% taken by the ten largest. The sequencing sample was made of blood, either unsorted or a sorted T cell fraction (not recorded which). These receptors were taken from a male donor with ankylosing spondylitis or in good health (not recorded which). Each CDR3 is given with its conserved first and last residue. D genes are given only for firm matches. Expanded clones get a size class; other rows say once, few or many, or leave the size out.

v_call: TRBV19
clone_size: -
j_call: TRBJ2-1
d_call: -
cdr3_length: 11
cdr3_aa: CASSMLTEQFF

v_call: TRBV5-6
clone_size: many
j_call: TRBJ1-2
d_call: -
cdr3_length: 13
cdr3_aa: CASSLEQGAGYTF

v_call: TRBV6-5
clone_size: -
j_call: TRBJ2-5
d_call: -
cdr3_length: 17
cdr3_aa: CASSYSLVRSVEETQYF

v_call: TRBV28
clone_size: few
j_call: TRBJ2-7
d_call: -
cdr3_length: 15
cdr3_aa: CASSSTGTRSYEQYF

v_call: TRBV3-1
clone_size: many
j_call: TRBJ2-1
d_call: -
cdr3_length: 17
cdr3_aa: CASSQDRMVNSYNEQFF

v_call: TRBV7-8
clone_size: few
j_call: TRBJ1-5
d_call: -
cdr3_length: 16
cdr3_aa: CASSLAGGGSNQPQHF

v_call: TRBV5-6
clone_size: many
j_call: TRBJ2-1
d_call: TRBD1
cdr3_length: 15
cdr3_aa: CASSLDAGGWDEQFF

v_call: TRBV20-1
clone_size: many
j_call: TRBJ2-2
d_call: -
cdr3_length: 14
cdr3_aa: CSALPPLRTGELFF

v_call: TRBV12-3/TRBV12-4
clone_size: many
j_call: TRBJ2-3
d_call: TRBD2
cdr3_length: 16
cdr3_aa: CASSLLVAGDGDTQYF

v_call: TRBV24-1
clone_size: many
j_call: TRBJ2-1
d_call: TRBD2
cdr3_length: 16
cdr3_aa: CATGQSGGQDYNEQFF

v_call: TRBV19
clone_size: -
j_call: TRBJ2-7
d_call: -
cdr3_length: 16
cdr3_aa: CASSTLDRAADYEQYF

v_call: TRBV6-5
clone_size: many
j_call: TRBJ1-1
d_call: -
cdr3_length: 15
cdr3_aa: CASSYSIRVHTEAFF

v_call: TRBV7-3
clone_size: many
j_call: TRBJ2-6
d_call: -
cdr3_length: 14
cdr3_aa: CASSSRGGANVLTF

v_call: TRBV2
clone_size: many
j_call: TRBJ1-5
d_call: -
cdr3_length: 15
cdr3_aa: CASSEADRSNQPQHF

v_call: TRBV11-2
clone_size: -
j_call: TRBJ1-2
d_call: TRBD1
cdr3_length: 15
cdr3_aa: CASSLPGGANYGYTF

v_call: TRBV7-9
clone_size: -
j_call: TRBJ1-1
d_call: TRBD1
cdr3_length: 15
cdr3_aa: CASSLAQGAETEAFF

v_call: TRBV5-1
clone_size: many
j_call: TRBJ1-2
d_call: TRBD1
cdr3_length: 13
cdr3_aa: CASSVGQGGGYTF

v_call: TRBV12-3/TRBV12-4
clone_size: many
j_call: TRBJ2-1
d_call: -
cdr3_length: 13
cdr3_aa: CASSLHGFGEQFF

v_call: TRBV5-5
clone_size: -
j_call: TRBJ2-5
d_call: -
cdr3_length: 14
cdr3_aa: CASSLVDSQETQYF

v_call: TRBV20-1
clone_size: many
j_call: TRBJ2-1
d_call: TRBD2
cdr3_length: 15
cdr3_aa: CSAGRAGPSYNEQFF

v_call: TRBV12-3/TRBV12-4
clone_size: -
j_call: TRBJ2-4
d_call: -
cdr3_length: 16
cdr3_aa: CASRATGRGAKNSQYF

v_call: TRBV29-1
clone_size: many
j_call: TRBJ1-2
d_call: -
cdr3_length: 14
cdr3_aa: CSAAQEPKGYGYTF

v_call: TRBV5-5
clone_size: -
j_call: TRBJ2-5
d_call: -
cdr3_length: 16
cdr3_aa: CASSSPAGARFETQYF

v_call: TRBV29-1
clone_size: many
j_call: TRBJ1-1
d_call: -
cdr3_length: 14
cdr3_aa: CSVPGFGGGTEAFF

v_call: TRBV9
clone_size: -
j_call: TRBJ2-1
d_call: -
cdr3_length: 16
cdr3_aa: CASSPTGVLSYNEQFF

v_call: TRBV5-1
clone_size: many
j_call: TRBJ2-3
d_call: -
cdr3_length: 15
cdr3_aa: CASSLLGGARDTQYF

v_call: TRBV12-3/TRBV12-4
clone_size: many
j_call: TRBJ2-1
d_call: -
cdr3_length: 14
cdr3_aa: CASSFANSYNEQFF

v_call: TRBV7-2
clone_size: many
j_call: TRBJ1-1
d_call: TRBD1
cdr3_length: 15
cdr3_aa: CASSPIGQANTEAFF

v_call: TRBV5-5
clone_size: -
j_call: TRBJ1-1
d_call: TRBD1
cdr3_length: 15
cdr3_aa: CASIQTGGGDTEAFF

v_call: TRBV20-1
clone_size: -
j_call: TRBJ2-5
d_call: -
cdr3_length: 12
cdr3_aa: CSARTSGETQSF

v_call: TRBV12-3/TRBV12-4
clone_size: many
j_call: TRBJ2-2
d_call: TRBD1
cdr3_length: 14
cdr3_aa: CASRRTGEAGELFF

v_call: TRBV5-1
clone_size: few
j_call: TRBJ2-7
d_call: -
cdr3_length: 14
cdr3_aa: CASSWGPGAYEQYF

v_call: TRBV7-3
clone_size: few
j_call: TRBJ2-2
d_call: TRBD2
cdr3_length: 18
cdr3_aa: CASSSGASGGAITGELFF

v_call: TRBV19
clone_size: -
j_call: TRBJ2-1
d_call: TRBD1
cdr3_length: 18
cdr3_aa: CASSIAGQGYSLNNEQFF

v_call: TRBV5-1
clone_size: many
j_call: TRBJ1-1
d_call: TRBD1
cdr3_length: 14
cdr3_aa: CASRQGPMNTEAFF

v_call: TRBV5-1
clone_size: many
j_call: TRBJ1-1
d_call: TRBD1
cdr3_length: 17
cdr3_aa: CASSQKGTGLLNTEAFF

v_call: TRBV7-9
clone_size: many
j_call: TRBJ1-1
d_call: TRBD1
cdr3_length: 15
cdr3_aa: CASTEGQGGSTEAFF

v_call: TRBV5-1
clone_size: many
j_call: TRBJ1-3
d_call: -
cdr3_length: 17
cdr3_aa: CASSPQWRGSSGNTIYF

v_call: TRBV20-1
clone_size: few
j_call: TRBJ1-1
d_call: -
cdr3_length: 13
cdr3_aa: CRPLPGLGTEAFF

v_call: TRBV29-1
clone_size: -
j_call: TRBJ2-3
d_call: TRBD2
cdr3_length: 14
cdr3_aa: CSVETSGGSYTQYF

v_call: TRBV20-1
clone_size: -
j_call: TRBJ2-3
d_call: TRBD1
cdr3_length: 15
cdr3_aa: CSAGPTGQGTDTQYF